The next 6 T cell receptor beta chains were all read from a single sample in a study of T-cell memory formation after mild COVID-19. TCRdb re-analysed the 5' RACE reads in MiXCR, keeping a single row per CDR3 protein. The table has 280,000 or so distinct CDR3 sequences, about a sixth seen once. The sequenced material came from PBMCs or a T cell subset sorted from them (not recorded which). All receptors derive from a man younger than 30 who had mild COVID-19 (a few samples of this study predate the infection). Cell type and time point are not known.

The chain joins TRBV5-1 to TRBJ2-3; TRBD2 agrees at 9 bases. CDR1 and CDR2 from the germline V gene are SGHRS and YFSETQ. CDR3 length equals 16 residues. Trimming cost V 2 bases and J 3 bases; bases outside gene matches: 7. In nucleotides, the CDR3 is TGCGCCAGCAGCTTATTACCCAGCGGGGGGACAGATACGCAGTATTTT. Its protein product is CASSLLPSGGTDTQYF.

This clonotype occurred a few times. V usage is TRBV7-2 and J usage is TRBJ2-7, with 9 bases that match TRBD1. The germline gives CDR1 SGHTA, CDR2 FQGNSA. The CDR3 totals 14 residues. The ends lost 2 bases at V and 7 bases at J; junction bases unmatched: 6. DNA of the CDR3: TGTGCCAGCAGCTTAAACAGGGGGCAGGGGGAGCAGTACGTC. This translates into CASSLNRGQGEQYV.

This clonotype has more than one count but fewer than ten. The chain carries TRBV5-1 and TRBJ2-2, with 8 bases that match TRBD1. V gave up 7 bases and J gave up 0 bases; unmatched junction bases: 2. The germline V gene encodes CDR1 SGHRS and CDR2 YFSETQ. The CDR3 is 14 residues long. CDR3 in amino acids: CASHRGTNTGELFF. CDR3 nucleotide sequence: TGCGCCAGCCACAGGGGGACGAACACCGGGGAGCTGTTTTTT.

Concerning this clonotype itself: One junction end does not reproduce the germline sequence, and a read error may be involved. This chain connects TRBV6-1 to TRBJ2-1; weak D call: TRBD1 (6 bases). Germline loops: CDR1 MNHNS, CDR2 SASEGT. The CDR3 extends over 12 amino acids. Here the CDR3 DNA reads TGTGCCACCAGTGAATCGGACAGTGAGCAGTTCTTC. Its translation is CATSESDSEQFF.

The rearrangement links TRBV9 to TRBJ1-1, with unresolved D. Germline loops: CDR1 SGDLS, CDR2 YYNGEE. This CDR3 spans 14 amino acids. V lost 0 bases to trimming and J lost 4 bases, with 10 bases between them. The CDR3 DNA follows: TGTGCCAGCAGCGTAGGAGGTTTACGCACTGAAGCTTTCTTT. Protein product: CASSVGGLRTEAFF.

The chain carries TRBV27 and TRBJ1-1, with 10 bases identical to TRBD1. V lost 3 bases and J lost 1; bases outside the gene matches: 2. CDR1 is MNHEY and CDR2 is SMNVEV in the germline V gene (reference sequence). The CDR3 extends over 15 amino acids. CDR3 DNA: TGTGCCAGCAGTTTCGGGACAGGGGCGAACACTGAAGCTTTCTTT. It is translated as CASSFGTGANTEAFF.